This T cell receptor (beta chain) was captured in a study of shared clonotypes between healthy human individuals. General observations from the study: Sampling used blood alone; tissue repertoires probably differ.

As to this clone: Its antigen is not identified.

TCRdb's copy holds only in-frame clones and misses some; the assay was immunoSEQ multiplex PCR. The top ten hold 1% to 1.5% of the sample, which has over a million clones, approximately 96% seen once. V was clipped by 4 bases and J by 4 bases; unmatched bases: 15. This CDR3 comprises 19 residues. Germline loops: CDR1 SGDLS, CDR2 YYNGEE. The material sequenced was naive CD4+ T cells sorted from blood. As to subset: CD45RA+ positively selected. V and J are TRBV9 and TRBJ2-6; TRBD1 agrees at 9 bases. The clonotype was recovered from a man younger than 40 in good health. The CDR3, as DNA: TGTGCCAGCAGCCCACAGACGGGACAGGGTGGAACCGGGGCCAACGTCCTGACTTTC. Translating it yields CASSPQTGQGGTGANVLTF.